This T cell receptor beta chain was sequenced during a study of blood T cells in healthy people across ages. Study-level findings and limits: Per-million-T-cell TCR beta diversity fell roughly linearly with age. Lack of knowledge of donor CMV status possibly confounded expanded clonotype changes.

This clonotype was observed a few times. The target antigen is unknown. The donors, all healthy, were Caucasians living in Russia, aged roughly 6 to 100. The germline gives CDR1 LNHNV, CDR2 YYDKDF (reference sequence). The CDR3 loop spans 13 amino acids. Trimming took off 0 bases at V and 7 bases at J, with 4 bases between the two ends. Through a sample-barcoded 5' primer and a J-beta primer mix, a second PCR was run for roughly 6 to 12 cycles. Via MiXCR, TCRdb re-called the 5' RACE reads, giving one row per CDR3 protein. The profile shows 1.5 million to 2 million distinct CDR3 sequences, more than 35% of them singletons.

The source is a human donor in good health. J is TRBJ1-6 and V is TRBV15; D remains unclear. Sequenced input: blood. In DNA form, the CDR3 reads TGTGCCACCAGCAGAGATCTAAATTCACCCCTCCACTTT. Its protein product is CATSRDLNSPLHF.